These 10 T cell receptor beta chains were sequenced from one sample in a study of diagnostic markers for celiac disease. One entry per CDR3 protein, without DNA, is what TCRdb gives after re-calling the reads. The repertoire table contains about 2,000 distinct CDR3 sequences. The sample comprised either unsorted cells or a sorted T cell fraction (not recorded which). The source is a human donor. This table probably holds off-target reads from a library built for another chain.

This chain connects TRBV18 to TRBJ1-2; TCRdb lists TRBD1, though no DNA is available to test this call. Germline V gene lookup returns CDR1 KGHSH and CDR2 LQKENI. The CDR3 has 16 residues. The CDR3 is CASSPAGQSLNYGYTF.

The chain recombines TRBV2 with TRBJ2-7; TCRdb's D call, TRBD1, is unchecked because there is no DNA. The germline V gene has CDR1 SNHLY and CDR2 FYNNEI. CDR3 length equals 13 residues. This chain's CDR3 is CASSRDMADEQYF. Full variable domain (outside the CDR3, taken from reference TRBV2 and TRBJ2-7): EPEVTQTPSHQVTQMGQEVILRCVPISNHLYFYWYRQILGQKVEFLVSFYNNEISEKSEIFDDQFSVERPDGSNFTLKIRSTKLEDSAMYFCASSRDMADEQYFGPGTRLTVT.

This chain links TRBV20-1 with TRBJ2-5; as DNA is missing, the TRBD2 call by TCRdb cannot be tested. The germline V gene encodes CDR1 DFQATT and CDR2 SNEGSKA (reference sequence). CDR3 length: 16 residues. The CDR3 sequence is CSARDDLAGIGETQYF.

In terms of frequency, this clonotype is medium-sized. This chain joins TRBV18 and TRBJ2-5; without DNA, the TCRdb call of TRBD1 cannot be checked. The CDR3 sequence is 15 residues long. Germline-derived CDR1 and CDR2 are KGHSH and LQKENI. CDR3 region: CASSPSRTVVSTQYF.

Judged by frequency, this clonotype is medium-sized (0.01 to 0.1%). J is TRBJ2-6 and V is TRBV18; TCRdb's assignment of TRBD1 cannot be checked, as there is no DNA. In germline, CDR1 is KGHSH, CDR2 LQKENI. The CDR3 is 16 residues long. CDR3 protein: CASSLTPGTGANVLTF.

CDR3 loop: CASSRDGGTYNEQFF. V and J are TRBV7-3 and TRBJ2-1. This CDR3 has 15 residues. Germline CDR1 is SGHTA and CDR2 is FQGTGA.

The V gene is TRBV5-1, the J gene TRBJ2-1. The CDR3 sequence is 15 residues long. Germline V CDR1 and CDR2: SGHRS, YFSETQ. The chain's CDR3 is CASIVTPGDYNEQFF.

J is TRBJ2-1 and V is TRBV7-2; checking the TCRdb D call of TRBD1 is not possible without DNA. This CDR3 contains 15 residues. CDR1 and CDR2 (germline): SGHTA, FQGNSA. The CDR3 is CASRGGQGSYNEQFF.

This clonotype shows up as medium-sized by frequency. The V gene is TRBV15, the J gene TRBJ2-3; as DNA is missing, the TRBD2 call by TCRdb cannot be tested. There are 18 residues in the CDR3. Germline V gene sequence: CDR1 LNHNV, CDR2 YYDKDF (reference sequence). The CDR3 loop reads CATSRDSGGAWGTDTQYF.

This sequence joins TRBV7-2 and TRBJ1-2. The germline V gene encodes CDR1 SGHTA and CDR2 FQGNSA. CDR3 length: 15 amino acids. CDR3 protein: CASSLPRAGGYGYTF.